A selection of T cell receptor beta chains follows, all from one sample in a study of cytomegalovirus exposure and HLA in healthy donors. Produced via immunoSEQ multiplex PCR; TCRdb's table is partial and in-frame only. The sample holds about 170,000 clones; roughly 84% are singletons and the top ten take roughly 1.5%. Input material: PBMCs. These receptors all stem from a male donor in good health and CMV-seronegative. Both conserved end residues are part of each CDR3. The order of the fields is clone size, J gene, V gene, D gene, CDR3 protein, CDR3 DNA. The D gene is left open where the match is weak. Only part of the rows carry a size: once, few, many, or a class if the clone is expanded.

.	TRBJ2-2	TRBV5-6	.	CASSEDRAGELFF	TGTGCCAGCAGCGAAGACCGGGCCGGGGAGCTGTTTTTT
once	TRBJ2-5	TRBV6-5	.	CASSYEPGETQYF	TGTGCCAGCAGTTACGAACCAGGGGAGACCCAGTACTTC
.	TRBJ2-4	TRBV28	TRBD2	CASSAGGPPKNIQYF	TGTGCCAGCTCCGCGGGAGGGCCTCCCAAAAACATTCAGTACTTC
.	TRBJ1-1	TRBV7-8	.	CASSPRGLGNTEAFF	TGTGCCAGCAGCCCGAGGGGGTTGGGGAACACTGAAGCTTTCTTT
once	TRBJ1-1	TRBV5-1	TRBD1	CASSDDRGYTEAFF	TGCGCCAGCAGCGATGACAGGGGGTACACTGAAGCTTTCTTT
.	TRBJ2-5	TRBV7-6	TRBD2	CASSQTGLADQETQYF	TGTGCCAGCAGCCAAACCGGACTAGCGGACCAAGAGACCCAGTACTTC
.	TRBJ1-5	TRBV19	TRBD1	CASTSFQGAFISNQPQHF	TGTGCCAGTACATCGTTTCAGGGGGCTTTTATCAGCAATCAGCCCCAGCATTTT
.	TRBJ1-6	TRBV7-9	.	CSSSIAGNSLHF	TGTTCCAGCAGCATCGCAGGGAATTCTCTCCACTTT
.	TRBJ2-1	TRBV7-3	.	CASSSWTARYNEQFF	TGTGCCAGCAGCTCCTGGACAGCAAGATACAATGAGCAGTTCTTC
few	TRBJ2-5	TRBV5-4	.	CASSLPGGQETQYF	TGTGCCAGCAGCTTACCCGGGGGCCAAGAGACCCAGTACTTC
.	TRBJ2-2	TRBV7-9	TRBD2	CASSLPTSVVGELFF	TGTGCCAGCAGCCTTCCTACTAGCGTTGTCGGGGAGCTGTTTTTT
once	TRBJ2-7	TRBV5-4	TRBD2	CASSRGLAGDYEQYF	TGTGCCAGCAGCCGGGGACTAGCGGGAGACTACGAGCAGTACTTC
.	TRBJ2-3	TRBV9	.	CASSTGTYTQYF	TGTGCCAGCAGCACCGGGACTTATACGCAGTATTTT
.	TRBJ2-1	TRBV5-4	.	CASSLRRGLDYNEQFF	TGTGCCAGCAGCTTACGGCGGGGGCTAGACTACAATGAGCAGTTCTTC
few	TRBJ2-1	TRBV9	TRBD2	CASSTKGLAGNNEQFF	TGTGCCAGCAGCACTAAAGGACTAGCGGGCAACAATGAGCAGTTCTTC
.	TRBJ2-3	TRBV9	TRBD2	CASRSGGPEDTQYF	TGTGCCAGCAGAAGCGGGGGGCCAGAGGATACGCAGTATTTT
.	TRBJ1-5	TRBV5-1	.	CASSLDGGAQPQHF	TGCGCCAGCAGCTTGGACGGAGGGGCGCAGCCCCAGCATTTT
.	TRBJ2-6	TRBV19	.	CASSVTTGSGANVLTF	TGTGCCAGTAGTGTCACCACAGGGTCAGGGGCCAACGTCCTGACTTTC
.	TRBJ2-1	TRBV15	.	CATSRDVAYEQFF	TGTGCCACCAGCAGAGATGTGGCCTATGAGCAGTTCTTC
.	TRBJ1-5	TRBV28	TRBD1	CASSTGQGASNQPQHF	TGTGCCAGCAGTACGGGACAGGGGGCTAGCAATCAGCCCCAGCATTTT
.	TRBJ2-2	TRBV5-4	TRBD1	CASSSQGGIYTGELFF	TGTGCCAGCAGTTCACAGGGGGGAATTTACACCGGGGAGCTGTTTTTT
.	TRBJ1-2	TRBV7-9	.	CASSLAGGRGYTF	TGTGCCAGCAGCTTAGCGGGGGGTCGTGGCTACACCTTC
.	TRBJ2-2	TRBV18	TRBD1	CASSPAGQANTGELFF	TGTGCCAGCTCACCCGCCGGACAGGCGAACACCGGGGAGCTGTTTTTT